The next 27 T cell receptor beta chains were all read from a single sample in a study of identical twins. TCRdb processed the 5' RACE reads anew with MiXCR; each CDR3 protein has one entry. The table records about 900,000 distinct CDR3 sequences, approximately 13% of them present only once. These sequences were also reported in another study, on yellow fever vaccine responses in identical twins.

Sequenced: PBMCs. Receptor source: a woman under 30 in good health.

The chain has TRBV7-9 and TRBJ2-5; no reliable D call. Trimming removed 5 bases from V and 5 bases from J, with 15 bases in between. CDR1 SEHNR and CDR2 FQNEAQ come from the germline V gene (reference sequence). CDR3 length: 14 amino acids. This CDR3 is CASSIRWFAETQYF. Written as DNA, the CDR3 is TGTGCCAGCAGCATCAGGTGGTTTGCGGAGACCCAGTACTTC.

V usage is TRBV19 and J usage is TRBJ2-1; D gene unclear. The V end was cut by 5 bases, the J end by 9 bases, with 14 bases between. This CDR3 contains 13 residues. CDR1 and CDR2 (germline): LNHDA, SQIVND (reference sequence). CDR3 in amino acids: CASSLSTAVEQFF. Here the CDR3 DNA reads TGTGCCAGTAGTCTATCGACGGCGGTTGAGCAGTTCTTC. Filled out from reference TRBV19 and TRBJ2-1, the complete variable domain reads DGGITQSPKYLFRKEGQNVTLSCEQNLNHDAMYWYRQDPGQGLRLIYYSQIVNDFQKGDIAEGYSVSREKKESFPLTVTSAQKNPTAFYLCASSLSTAVEQFFGPGTRLTVL.

The rearrangement links TRBV19 to TRBJ2-7; tentatively, D is TRBD2 (6 bases). The V end lost 4 bases, the J end lost 7 bases, and 17 bases lay between the germline ends. The CDR3 totals 14 residues. Per the germline V gene, CDR1 is LNHDA and CDR2 is SQIVND (reference sequence). The CDR3 loop is CASSTGTERREQYF. The CDR3 DNA reads TGTGCCAGTAGTACCGGGACTGAGCGTCGGGAGCAGTACTTC.

This clonotype has more than one count but fewer than ten. The rearrangement joins TRBV6-4 to TRBJ2-6, with D possibly being TRBD1 (5 bases). V was cut by 5 bases and J by 2 bases, with 13 bases left in between. The CDR3 is made up of 16 amino acids. Per the germline V gene, CDR1 is MRHNA and CDR2 is SNTAGT. The CDR3 region is CASSPSRETGANVLTF. The CDR3 DNA is TGTGCCAGCAGTCCCTCCAGGGAAACTGGGGCCAACGTCCTGACTTTC.

This clonotype has only a few counts. This rearrangement joins TRBV7-2 to TRBJ2-1; the match to TRBD2 covers 12 bases. This CDR3 has 21 amino acids. Looked up from germline, CDR1 is SGHTA and CDR2 is FQGNSA. V lost 0 bases and J lost 0; bases outside the gene matches: 12. CDR3 sequence reads: CASSLATLAGGPPSSYNEQFF. The DNA for the CDR3 is TGTGCCAGCAGCTTAGCAACCCTAGCGGGAGGGCCTCCGAGCTCCTACAATGAGCAGTTCTTC.

This clonotype was seen repeatedly, ten times or more. The chain recombines TRBV5-1 with TRBJ2-1, with 8 positions matching TRBD2. V lost 2 bases, J lost 2 bases, and 6 bases stayed unmatched. The germline gives CDR1 SGHRS, CDR2 YFSETQ. This CDR3 is built from 16 residues. The CDR3 spells CASSFSSGSPYNEQFF. The CDR3 coding sequence is TGCGCCAGCAGCTTTTCCAGCGGGAGCCCCTACAATGAGCAGTTCTTC.

In DNA form, the CDR3 reads TGTGCTAGTGGTTGGGTGGACTCGAGGCTGAGCTACGAGCAGTACTTC. Translating gives CASGWVDSRLSYEQYF. The genes are TRBV12-5 and TRBJ2-7; possible D gene TRBD2, 5 bases. This CDR3 is built from 16 residues. Germline lookup yields CDR1 LGHNT and CDR2 FRNRAP. Trimming shortened V by 4 bases and J by 3 bases, and 19 bases separated the two germline ends.

CDR3 residues: CASRKGRDSGEKLFF. CDR3 nucleotide sequence: TGCGCCAGCAGGAAGGGGAGAGACTCGGGGGAAAAACTGTTTTTT. V is TRBV5-1 and J is TRBJ1-4; possible D gene TRBD1, 5 bases. V gave up 5 bases and J gave up 8 bases, with 19 bases separating them. The CDR3 loop spans 15 amino acids. The germline V gene encodes CDR1 SGHRS and CDR2 YFSETQ. Based on the CDR3 plus reference TRBV5-1 and TRBJ1-4, the full variable domain is KAGVTQTPRYLIKTRGQQVTLSCSPISGHRSVSWYQQTPGQGLQFLFEYFSETQRNKGNFPGRFSGRQFSNSRSEMNVSTLELGDSALYLCASRKGRDSGEKLFFGSGTQLSVL.

There are many counts of this clonotype. The chain links TRBV12-3 or TRBV12-4 to TRBJ2-1; D is uncertain. This CDR3 has 11 amino acids. V was trimmed by 5 bases and J by 8 bases, leaving 7 bases between them. CDR3 in amino acids: CASSLRHEQFF. In DNA, the CDR3 is TGTGCCAGCAGTCTAAGGCATGAGCAGTTCTTC.

The table lists this clonotype with a few counts. The chain has TRBV18 and TRBJ2-5, with TRBD2 as a possible D gene (5 bases). The CDR3 contains 13 residues. Germline lookup yields CDR1 KGHSH and CDR2 LQKENI. Trimming took off 0 bases at V and 9 bases at J, with 11 bases between the two ends. The CDR3 loop reads CASSPPSGVSQYF. The CDR3 coding sequence is TGTGCCAGCTCACCACCGAGCGGTGTGTCCCAGTACTTC.

The chain links TRBV19 to TRBJ2-3; 7 bases align to TRBD1. The CDR3 runs to 15 residues. CDR1 and CDR2 from the germline V gene are LNHDA and SQIVND (reference sequence). J gave up 2 bases and V 6 bases, and 8 bases lay outside the gene matches. DNA of the CDR3: TGTGCCAGTAGGCTTAGGGGGCGCGACACAGATACGCAGTATTTT. Translated: CASRLRGRDTDTQYF. The full variable domain, its missing parts supplied by reference TRBV19 and TRBJ2-3, is DGGITQSPKYLFRKEGQNVTLSCEQNLNHDAMYWYRQDPGQGLRLIYYSQIVNDFQKGDIAEGYSVSREKKESFPLTVTSAQKNPTAFYLCASRLRGRDTDTQYFGPGTRLTVL.

This clonotype has just a few counts. This chain joins TRBV7-2 and TRBJ2-1, with unresolved D. Trimming left V 4 bases short and J 7 bases short, with 14 bases between. There are 14 residues in the CDR3. Germline-derived CDR1 and CDR2 are SGHTA and FQGNSA. The CDR3 sequence is CASSSSGRHNEQFF. Here the CDR3 DNA reads TGTGCCAGCAGCTCATCTGGACGACATAATGAGCAGTTCTTC. The full variable domain, with the rest looked up from reference TRBV7-2 and TRBJ2-1, is GAGVSQSPSNKVTEKGKDVELRCDPISGHTALYWYRQSLGQGLEFLIYFQGNSAPDKSGLPSDRFSAERTGGSVSTLTIQRTQQEDSAVYLCASSSSGRHNEQFFGPGTRLTVL.

V and J are TRBV4-1 and TRBJ2-1; TRBD2 agrees at 14 bases. Germline CDR1 MGHRA, CDR2 YSYEKL. The CDR3 extends over 20 amino acids. J gave up 3 bases and V 2 bases, and 12 bases lay outside the gene matches. The CDR3 DNA sequence: TGCGCCAGCAGCCAACCCCCGGGGAGACTAGCGGGGGGGTACTACAATGAGCAGTTCTTC. It codes for CASSQPPGRLAGGYYNEQFF.

The rearrangement joins TRBV7-9 to TRBJ2-2; D not certain. Germline V gene lookup returns CDR1 SEHNR and CDR2 FQNEAQ (reference sequence). CDR3 length: 14 amino acids. The ends were cut back, 1 base at V and 4 bases at J, with 7 bases in the middle. In DNA, the CDR3 is TGTGCCAGCAGCTTAGAGGGTATCACCGGGGAGCTGTTTTTT. Translated: CASSLEGITGELFF.

This clonotype was detected only a few times. V is TRBV27 and J is TRBJ1-4; possibly TRBD1 for D (6 bases). V gave up 5 bases and J gave up 3 bases, with 13 bases separating them. There are 15 residues in the CDR3. In germline, CDR1 is MNHEY, CDR2 SMNVEV (reference sequence). The DNA of the CDR3 is TGTGCCAGCAGTCCTCTGGGGGCTGCTAATGAAAAACTGTTTTTT. It specifies CASSPLGAANEKLFF.

This clonotype occurred a few times. The chain couples TRBV7-9 to TRBJ1-3; D ambiguous. Germline CDR1 reads SEHNR; CDR2 reads FQNEAQ (reference sequence). This CDR3 region has 14 residues. The germline V and J ends were trimmed by 1 base and 8 bases, with 12 bases remaining between them. This CDR3 reads CASSLETLGDTIYF. CDR3 sequence (DNA): TGTGCCAGCAGCTTAGAAACACTCGGGGACACCATATATTTT.

The chain carries TRBV10-3 and TRBJ2-3; 7 bases align to TRBD1. The trim removed 8 bases at V and 1 base at J, leaving 9 bases unmatched. Per the germline V gene, CDR1 is ENHRY and CDR2 is SYGVKD. The CDR3 runs to 15 residues. CDR3 residues: CAIGVRGLGTDTQYF. Written as DNA, the CDR3 is TGTGCCATCGGAGTGAGGGGGCTGGGCACAGATACGCAGTATTTT.

The chain combines TRBV12-3 or TRBV12-4 with TRBJ2-1, with 11 bases lining up with TRBD2. V trimming: 4 bases; J trimming: 4 bases; junction bases outside the gene matches: 9. This CDR3 has 17 amino acids. CDR3 in DNA: TGTGCCAGCAGTTCGCCTAAGATAGCGGGAGGGTACAATGAGCAGTTCTTC. Its translation: CASSSPKIAGGYNEQFF.

V is TRBV10-3 and J is TRBJ2-7; 8 bases map to TRBD2. The germline V gene encodes CDR1 ENHRY and CDR2 SYGVKD. CDR3 size: 12 residues. The ends lost 11 bases at V and 2 bases at J; junction bases unmatched: 5. CDR3 coding DNA: TGTGCCTCCGGGGGGGAAACCTACGAGCAGTACGTC. This codes for CASGGETYEQYV.

This clonotype appeared a few times. The rearrangement joins TRBV5-1 to TRBJ2-5, with 7 bases aligning to TRBD2. The V gene end was trimmed by 4 bases and the J gene end by 1 base; junction bases not matched to a gene: 7. This CDR3 contains 15 residues. Germline-derived CDR1 and CDR2 are SGHRS and YFSETQ. The CDR3: CASSTRGGSQETQYF. Written as DNA, the CDR3 is TGCGCCAGCAGCACCCGAGGCGGGAGCCAAGAGACCCAGTACTTC.

This chain uses TRBV6-5 with TRBJ2-7, with 9 bases that match TRBD2. Trimming removed 0 bases from V and 3 bases from J; junction bases left unmatched: 6. Germline V gene data show CDR1 as MNHEY and CDR2 as SVGAGI. The CDR3 spans 16 residues. CDR3 region: CASSYSSLAGDYEQYF. The CDR3 region has the DNA TGTGCCAGCAGTTACTCGTCATTAGCGGGAGACTACGAGCAGTACTTC.

This clonotype was picked up many times. This chain uses TRBV3-1 with TRBJ1-1; no definite D call. The CDR3 is 15 residues long. CDR1 is LGHDT and CDR2 is YNNKEL in the germline V gene (reference sequence). Trimming removed 1 base at V and 0 bases at J, with 9 bases between. The CDR3 reads CASSQGRALNTEAFF. CDR3 DNA: TGTGCCAGCAGCCAAGGTAGGGCCCTGAACACTGAAGCTTTCTTT.

This clonotype came up many times. The chain is built from TRBV29-1 and TRBJ2-1, with a possible D match to TRBD1 (5 bases). Between the trimmed V and J ends, which lost 7 bases and 13 bases, there was a span of 17 bases. The CDR3 sequence is 11 residues long. The germline gives CDR1 SQVTM, CDR2 ANQGSEA. Here the CDR3 reads CSDVQGVRQFF. The CDR3 DNA follows: TGCAGCGACGTCCAAGGGGTGCGACAGTTCTTC.

This clonotype was found a few times. This chain connects TRBV14 to TRBJ2-3; no reliable D call. V was clipped by 1 base and J by 6 bases, with 8 bases between them. There are 13 residues in the CDR3. Germline V gene data show CDR1 as SGHDN and CDR2 as FVKESK. CDR3 in DNA: TGTGCCAGCAGCCAAGCACCGCAGGATACGCAGTATTTT. Residues: CASSQAPQDTQYF.

The chain uses TRBV24-1 and TRBJ1-2; 9 bases align to TRBD1. Germline-derived CDR1 and CDR2 are KGHDR and SFDVKD. The CDR3 runs 15 residues. Trimming at V came to 2 bases and at J to 4 bases, leaving 4 bases not matched to a gene. For the CDR3, the DNA is TGTGCCACCAGTGATTCCGGGACAGGGCTCTATGGCTACACCTTC. Its translation: CATSDSGTGLYGYTF.

This chain connects TRBV6-5 to TRBJ2-2; D might be TRBD1 (5 bases). The CDR3 sequence is 15 residues long. The germline CDR1 and CDR2 sequences are MNHEY and SVGAGI. V was clipped by 2 bases and J by 4 bases, with 11 bases between them. CDR3 nucleotides: TGTGCCAGCAGTTACAGGGGCCCCTCCACCGGGGAGCTGTTTTTT. This translates into CASSYRGPSTGELFF.

This clonotype was observed many times. This chain joins TRBV3-1 and TRBJ2-1; 11 bases agree with TRBD2. With V trimmed by 5 bases and J by 8 bases, 8 bases remained unmatched. Germline lookup yields CDR1 LGHDT and CDR2 YNNKEL (reference sequence). The CDR3 covers 15 residues. DNA of the CDR3: TGTGCCAGCAGCAAGACTAGCGGGGTTAGAGATGAGCAGTTCTTC. Translation: CASSKTSGVRDEQFF.